The rows below give T cell receptor beta chains drawn from one sample of a study of blood T cell repertoires in COVID-19. Profiled with immunoSEQ multiplex PCR; TCRdb holds only in-frame clones, not every one. This table has 250,000 to 400,000 clones, around 90% appearing once. The specimen sequenced was peripheral blood. Receptors originate from a man aged 50 to 60 with active or convalescent COVID-19. CDR3s include the opening cysteine and the closing phenylalanine or tryptophan. Fields, in order: D gene, clone size, V gene, J gene, CDR3 protein, CDR3 DNA. A D gene is named only where the DNA matches it firmly. Size is omitted from some rows. Given values are once, few, many or a class for expanded clones.

d_call: TRBD2
clone_size: -
v_call: TRBV5-1
j_call: TRBJ2-1
cdr3_aa: CASSQGLAGVNEQFF
cdr3_nt: TGCGCCAGCAGCCAGGGACTAGCGGGAGTCAATGAGCAGTTCTTC

d_call: TRBD2
clone_size: once
v_call: TRBV10-3
j_call: TRBJ2-3
cdr3_aa: CAISESAGGGTDTQYF
cdr3_nt: TGTGCCATCAGTGAGTCGGCGGGGGGGGGCACAGATACGCAGTATTTT

d_call: -
clone_size: few
v_call: TRBV11-2
j_call: TRBJ2-2
cdr3_aa: CASSLRTGPANTGELFF
cdr3_nt: TGTGCCAGCAGCTTAAGAACTGGTCCCGCGAACACCGGGGAGCTGTTTTTT

d_call: -
clone_size: -
v_call: TRBV7-3
j_call: TRBJ1-1
cdr3_aa: CASSLYRGTEAFF
cdr3_nt: TGTGCCAGCAGCTTATATCGCGGCACTGAAGCTTTCTTT

d_call: -
clone_size: few
v_call: TRBV30
j_call: TRBJ1-1
cdr3_aa: CAWSVLRGGEAFF
cdr3_nt: TGTGCCTGGAGTGTACTTAGGGGAGGTGAAGCTTTCTTT

d_call: TRBD1
clone_size: -
v_call: TRBV10-3
j_call: TRBJ1-4
cdr3_aa: CATSTGVDEKLFF
cdr3_nt: TGTGCCACCTCCACAGGGGTGGATGAAAAACTGTTTTTT

d_call: -
clone_size: -
v_call: TRBV29-1
j_call: TRBJ2-5
cdr3_aa: CSVENLETQYF
cdr3_nt: TGCAGCGTCGAGAATCTCGAGACCCAGTACTTC

d_call: TRBD1
clone_size: once
v_call: TRBV4-2
j_call: TRBJ2-3
cdr3_aa: CASSPGTGGDTQYF
cdr3_nt: TGTGCCAGCAGCCCCGGGACAGGGGGAGATACGCAGTATTTT

d_call: TRBD1
clone_size: -
v_call: TRBV5-1
j_call: TRBJ2-5
cdr3_aa: CASSRDSQETQYF
cdr3_nt: TGCGCCAGCAGCCGGGACAGTCAAGAGACCCAGTACTTC

d_call: TRBD2
clone_size: -
v_call: TRBV20-1
j_call: TRBJ2-7
cdr3_aa: CSASSGLYYEQYF
cdr3_nt: TGCAGTGCTAGTTCGGGACTATACTACGAGCAGTACTTC

d_call: -
clone_size: -
v_call: TRBV4-2
j_call: TRBJ1-5
cdr3_aa: CASSQDWDIRSQPQHF
cdr3_nt: TGTGCCAGCAGCCAAGATTGGGACATTAGGAGTCAGCCCCAGCATTTT

d_call: TRBD1
clone_size: -
v_call: TRBV19
j_call: TRBJ1-1
cdr3_aa: CASSTYRGPTEAFF
cdr3_nt: TGTGCCAGTAGTACCTACAGGGGGCCCACTGAAGCTTTCTTT

d_call: -
clone_size: -
v_call: TRBV19
j_call: TRBJ1-2
cdr3_aa: CASSSRGRSGYTF
cdr3_nt: TGTGCCAGTAGCTCCAGGGGCCGCTCTGGCTACACCTTC

d_call: TRBD2
clone_size: -
v_call: TRBV5-5
j_call: TRBJ2-7
cdr3_aa: CASSLSGGYSNEQYF
cdr3_nt: TGTGCCAGCAGCTTGTCGGGGGGTTATAGTAACGAGCAGTACTTC

d_call: -
clone_size: -
v_call: TRBV9
j_call: TRBJ1-1
cdr3_aa: CASSFVADTEAFF
cdr3_nt: TGTGCCAGCAGCTTCGTGGCTGACACTGAAGCTTTCTTT

d_call: -
clone_size: -
v_call: TRBV30
j_call: TRBJ2-7
cdr3_aa: CAWSPGGRGSYEQYF
cdr3_nt: TGTGCCTGGAGCCCCGGGGGGCGCGGTAGTTACGAGCAGTACTTC

d_call: -
clone_size: once
v_call: TRBV11-1
j_call: TRBJ2-2
cdr3_aa: CASSFSIRGNGELFF
cdr3_nt: TGTGCCAGCAGCTTTTCTATCAGGGGCAACGGGGAGCTGTTTTTT

d_call: -
clone_size: -
v_call: TRBV6-1
j_call: TRBJ1-6
cdr3_aa: CASSALGGPNLNSPLHF
cdr3_nt: TGTGCCAGCAGTGCCCTAGGGGGACCTAACCTCAATTCACCCCTCCACTTT

d_call: -
clone_size: -
v_call: TRBV5-6
j_call: TRBJ2-4
cdr3_aa: CASSLARNIQYF
cdr3_nt: TGTGCCAGCAGCTTGGCCAGGAACATTCAGTACTTC

d_call: TRBD2
clone_size: -
v_call: TRBV30
j_call: TRBJ2-6
cdr3_aa: CAWRGGSGANVLTF
cdr3_nt: TGTGCCTGGAGGGGGGGGTCTGGGGCCAACGTCCTGACTTTC

d_call: TRBD1
clone_size: -
v_call: TRBV2
j_call: TRBJ1-2
cdr3_aa: CASSVGRGLTLPYGYTF
cdr3_nt: TGTGCCAGCAGTGTGGGCAGGGGGCTTACCCTCCCGTATGGCTACACCTTC

d_call: -
clone_size: -
v_call: TRBV30
j_call: TRBJ1-1
cdr3_aa: CAWRREYTEAFF
cdr3_nt: TGTGCCTGGCGCAGGGAATACACTGAAGCTTTCTTT

d_call: TRBD2
clone_size: -
v_call: TRBV11-2
j_call: TRBJ2-1
cdr3_aa: CASSSRLAGGRNEQFF
cdr3_nt: TGTGCCAGCAGCTCCCGATTGGCGGGAGGTCGGAATGAGCAGTTCTTC

d_call: -
clone_size: -
v_call: TRBV11-3
j_call: TRBJ1-5
cdr3_aa: CASSFSSVSGGNSNQPQHF
cdr3_nt: TGTGCCAGCAGCTTCTCGTCGGTGTCAGGTGGAAATAGCAATCAGCCCCAGCATTTT

d_call: -
clone_size: -
v_call: TRBV28
j_call: TRBJ2-2
cdr3_aa: CASNSPGGTGELFF
cdr3_nt: TGTGCCAGCAATTCCCCCGGTGGCACCGGGGAGCTGTTTTTT

d_call: -
clone_size: -
v_call: TRBV9
j_call: TRBJ1-1
cdr3_aa: CASSVQALVKLTAFF
cdr3_nt: TGTGCCAGCAGCGTACAGGCCTTGGTCAAACTCACGGCTTTCTTT

d_call: TRBD1
clone_size: -
v_call: TRBV9
j_call: TRBJ1-1
cdr3_aa: CASSVEGQPVDTEAFF
cdr3_nt: TGTGCCAGCAGCGTAGAGGGACAGCCCGTGGACACTGAAGCTTTCTTT

d_call: -
clone_size: once
v_call: TRBV2
j_call: TRBJ1-1
cdr3_aa: CASTKTALNTEAFF
cdr3_nt: TGTGCCAGCACCAAGACAGCCCTGAACACTGAAGCTTTCTTT

d_call: TRBD2
clone_size: -
v_call: TRBV4-1
j_call: TRBJ2-2
cdr3_aa: CASSHTGLAGVTGELFF
cdr3_nt: TGCGCCAGCAGCCATACCGGACTAGCGGGAGTAACCGGGGAGCTGTTTTTT

d_call: -
clone_size: few
v_call: TRBV4-1
j_call: TRBJ2-7
cdr3_aa: CASSQEGPPTGNGEQYF
cdr3_nt: TGCGCCAGCAGCCAAGAGGGCCCCCCGACAGGTAATGGTGAGCAGTACTTC

d_call: TRBD1
clone_size: -
v_call: TRBV18
j_call: TRBJ1-3
cdr3_aa: CASSLRTGDSGNTIYF
cdr3_nt: TGTGCCAGCTCACTTCGGACAGGAGACTCTGGAAACACCATATATTTT

d_call: -
clone_size: -
v_call: TRBV2
j_call: TRBJ2-5
cdr3_aa: CASTRGGETQYF
cdr3_nt: TGTGCCAGCACCAGGGGAGGGGAGACCCAGTACTTC

d_call: -
clone_size: few
v_call: TRBV9
j_call: TRBJ2-2
cdr3_aa: CASSPRSGNTGELFF
cdr3_nt: TGTGCCAGCAGCCCCCGGTCCGGGAACACCGGGGAGCTGTTTTTT

d_call: -
clone_size: -
v_call: TRBV27
j_call: TRBJ1-1
cdr3_aa: CASSLLPGLLDTEAFF
cdr3_nt: TGTGCCAGCAGTTTACTTCCAGGGTTGTTGGACACTGAAGCTTTCTTT

d_call: -
clone_size: -
v_call: TRBV4-3
j_call: TRBJ2-3
cdr3_aa: CASSHSGFWSTDTQYF
cdr3_nt: TGCGCCAGCAGCCACAGCGGATTTTGGAGCACAGATACGCAGTATTTT

d_call: -
clone_size: once
v_call: TRBV4-3
j_call: TRBJ1-5
cdr3_aa: CASSQDRRVNQPQHF
cdr3_nt: TGCGCCAGCAGCCAAGATCGGAGGGTCAATCAGCCCCAGCATTTT

d_call: -
clone_size: -
v_call: TRBV15
j_call: TRBJ1-2
cdr3_aa: CATSRGEDSIYNYGYTF
cdr3_nt: TGTGCCACCAGCAGAGGAGAGGACAGCATCTATAACTATGGCTACACCTTC

d_call: TRBD1
clone_size: once
v_call: TRBV6-5
j_call: TRBJ2-1
cdr3_aa: CASNRGGQSPKFF
cdr3_nt: TGTGCCAGCAATAGAGGGGGACAGAGCCCCAAGTTCTTC

d_call: TRBD2
clone_size: -
v_call: TRBV6-2/TRBV6-3
j_call: TRBJ2-1
cdr3_aa: CASSPQSSGIPNNNEQFF
cdr3_nt: TGTGCCAGCAGCCCCCAGTCTAGCGGGATTCCAAACAACAATGAGCAGTTCTTC

d_call: -
clone_size: -
v_call: TRBV5-1
j_call: TRBJ2-7
cdr3_aa: CASSPETHYEQYF
cdr3_nt: TGCGCCAGCAGCCCGGAGACCCACTACGAGCAGTACTTC

d_call: -
clone_size: -
v_call: TRBV28
j_call: TRBJ1-1
cdr3_aa: CASSPPTRQNTEAFF
cdr3_nt: TGTGCCAGCAGTCCCCCCACGAGGCAGAACACTGAAGCTTTCTTT

d_call: TRBD2
clone_size: -
v_call: TRBV6-9
j_call: TRBJ2-4
cdr3_aa: CASSYILAGVQYF
cdr3_nt: TGTGCCAGCAGTTATATCCTAGCGGGGGTTCAGTACTTC

d_call: TRBD1
clone_size: -
v_call: TRBV7-2
j_call: TRBJ2-4
cdr3_aa: CASSSTGGNIQYF
cdr3_nt: TGTGCCAGCAGCTCCACAGGGGGAAACATTCAGTACTTC

d_call: -
clone_size: -
v_call: TRBV4-2
j_call: TRBJ1-1
cdr3_aa: CASSHPTASTEAFF
cdr3_nt: TGTGCCAGCAGCCACCCGACAGCGTCCACTGAAGCTTTCTTT

d_call: TRBD1
clone_size: -
v_call: TRBV2
j_call: TRBJ1-2
cdr3_aa: CASSTHISGTGDGYTF
cdr3_nt: TGTGCCAGCAGCACTCACATATCCGGGACAGGGGATGGCTACACCTTC

d_call: -
clone_size: -
v_call: TRBV19
j_call: TRBJ1-1
cdr3_aa: CASIEALNTEAFF
cdr3_nt: TGTGCCAGTATAGAGGCTCTGAACACTGAAGCTTTCTTT

d_call: TRBD1
clone_size: once
v_call: TRBV9
j_call: TRBJ1-4
cdr3_aa: CASSVRGRSEKLFF
cdr3_nt: TGTGCCAGCAGCGTCAGGGGGCGAAGTGAAAAACTGTTTTTT

d_call: -
clone_size: -
v_call: TRBV7-2
j_call: TRBJ2-2
cdr3_aa: CASSTDSDTGELFF
cdr3_nt: TGTGCCAGCAGCACCGATAGCGACACCGGGGAGCTGTTTTTT

d_call: TRBD1
clone_size: -
v_call: TRBV9
j_call: TRBJ1-2
cdr3_aa: CASTLGQGYGYTF
cdr3_nt: TGTGCCAGCACATTGGGACAGGGCTATGGCTACACCTTC

d_call: -
clone_size: -
v_call: TRBV5-1
j_call: TRBJ2-4
cdr3_aa: CASRGDLAKNIQYF
cdr3_nt: TGCGCCAGCCGAGGAGATTTAGCCAAAAACATTCAGTACTTC

d_call: -
clone_size: -
v_call: TRBV7-2
j_call: TRBJ2-2
cdr3_aa: CASTRGLNTGELFF
cdr3_nt: TGTGCCAGCACGCGCGGCCTGAACACCGGGGAGCTGTTTTTT

d_call: TRBD1
clone_size: -
v_call: TRBV30
j_call: TRBJ1-1
cdr3_aa: CACGTGGMTEAFF
cdr3_nt: TGTGCCTGCGGGACAGGGGGCATGACTGAAGCTTTCTTT

d_call: -
clone_size: -
v_call: TRBV7-2
j_call: TRBJ1-2
cdr3_aa: CASSLGQNYGYTF
cdr3_nt: TGTGCCAGCAGCTTAGGACAGAACTATGGCTACACCTTC

d_call: -
clone_size: -
v_call: TRBV6-4
j_call: TRBJ1-4
cdr3_aa: CATFPQKVEKLFF
cdr3_nt: TGTGCCACCTTCCCCCAGAAAGTCGAAAAACTGTTTTTT

d_call: TRBD2
clone_size: -
v_call: TRBV18
j_call: TRBJ2-3
cdr3_aa: CASSPTSGRTDTQYF
cdr3_nt: TGTGCCAGCTCACCAACTAGCGGGCGCACAGATACGCAGTATTTT

d_call: -
clone_size: -
v_call: TRBV19
j_call: TRBJ1-5
cdr3_aa: CASSIQEGMNQPQHF
cdr3_nt: TGTGCCAGTAGTATTCAAGAGGGAATGAATCAGCCCCAGCATTTT

d_call: TRBD2
clone_size: -
v_call: TRBV29-1
j_call: TRBJ2-7
cdr3_aa: CSVTSGLTYEQYF
cdr3_nt: TGCAGCGTGACTAGCGGGTTAACCTACGAGCAGTACTTC

d_call: -
clone_size: -
v_call: TRBV4-1
j_call: TRBJ2-7
cdr3_aa: CASRPSVQGVYYEQYF
cdr3_nt: TGCGCCAGCAGACCCTCCGTTCAGGGCGTGTACTACGAGCAGTACTTC

d_call: TRBD1
clone_size: -
v_call: TRBV5-1
j_call: TRBJ2-3
cdr3_aa: CASSLPAGQGTDTQYF
cdr3_nt: TGCGCCAGCAGCCTCCCCGCGGGACAGGGTACCGATACGCAGTATTTT